This T cell receptor (beta chain) was observed in a study of circulating tumor DNA in untreated peripheral T-cell lymphoma (dated by TCRdb to the early 2020s). This clone appeared once. There is no known antigen for this receptor. No base quality information exists; no much larger clone differs at one position. Preparation of the library involved the immunoSEQ multiplex PCR assay. TCRdb took over this immuneACCESS table, retaining in-frame rearrangements with V and J assigned. Such tables are incomplete; in checked studies, under half of the missing clones stem from an unresolved V gene, and the remainder is unexplained. The sample data list about 2,600 clones, and 69% of these were observed just once. Roughly a sixth of the sample is taken by the ten largest. Tumor-specific TCR clonotypes were identified by sequencing baseline tumor tissue collected before treatment. In a trial, the study monitored patients with peripheral T-cell lymphoma who were getting frontline treatment by applying next-generation sequencing to their T-cell receptor sequences.

Overall results and qualifications from the work: Tumor-specific clonotypes were identified in about 77% of patients, from approximately 86% of baseline tissues and 67% of baseline serum samples.

V is reduced by 1 base and J by 1 base, leaving a spacing of 7 bases between them. The CDR1 and CDR2 encoded by the germline V gene are SGHRS and YFSETQ. The CDR3, from cysteine to phenylalanine, totals 14 residues. Only the CDR3 DNA is retained, 42 bases long and in frame from the first base. Sequencing was done on a sample of tumor tissue. This chain joins TRBV5-1 to TRBJ2-3; the D gene is possibly TRBD2, with 5 bases matching. The receptor was isolated from a human donor with peripheral T-cell lymphoma. The nucleotides are TGCGCCAGCAGCTTGACAGCGGGCACAGATACGCAGTATTTT. Translated, it reads CASSLTAGTDTQYF.